The 10 T cell receptor beta chains given below trace back to one sample, sequenced in a study of blood T cell repertoires in COVID-19. The repertoire was sequenced with immunoSEQ multiplex PCR; TCRdb's copy has only in-frame clones and lacks some. This table holds more than 100,000 clones, about 87% found once. The sample consisted of peripheral blood. All receptors derive from a human donor in a cohort sampled during active or convalescent COVID-19.

The rearrangement links TRBV28 to TRBJ2-7, with a possible D match to TRBD2 (6 bases). V was pared by 7 bases and J by 7 bases, with 14 bases between. The germline CDR1 and CDR2 sequences are MDHEN and SYDVKM. CDR3 length: 12 amino acids. CDR3 nucleotide sequence: TGTGCCAGCACCCTCAACGGGGGTGAGCAGTACTTC. Translation: CASTLNGGEQYF.

This clone was seen only once. The rearrangement uses TRBV10-3 and TRBJ2-1; the D gene is possibly TRBD2 (7 bases). V dropped 9 bases and J dropped 0 bases, with 15 bases sitting between them. The CDR3 covers 15 residues. Germline V CDR1 and CDR2: ENHRY, SYGVKD. The DNA for the CDR3 is TGTGCCATTGGCGGCGGGGGCAACTCCTACAATGAGCAGTTCTTC. It encodes CAIGGGGNSYNEQFF.

The chain recombines TRBV11-2 with TRBJ1-4; a possible D gene is TRBD1 (6 bases). The CDR3 spans 15 residues. Germline V gene data show CDR1 as SGHAT and CDR2 as FQNNGV. V lost 5 bases and J lost 7, with 17 bases in between. CDR3 in amino acids: CASSPPRGAGEKLFF. The CDR3 nucleotides read TGTGCCAGCAGCCCACCCCGGGGGGCTGGTGAAAAACTGTTTTTT.

The chain joins TRBV10-2 to TRBJ2-3, with 10 bases that match TRBD2. Losses at the gene ends were 7 bases for V and 2 bases for J; bases not matched to a gene: 6. From germline, CDR1 is WSHSY and CDR2 SAAADI. The CDR3 loop spans 15 amino acids. CDR3: CASIPGTSATDTQYF. The CDR3 region has the DNA TGCGCCAGCATTCCCGGGACTAGCGCCACAGATACGCAGTATTTT.

The V call is TRBV4-1, the J call TRBJ2-7; 11 bases align to TRBD2. Germline V gene lookup returns CDR1 MGHRA and CDR2 YSYEKL. Trimming took 2 bases from V and 1 from J; bases not matched to a gene: 4. The length of the CDR3 is 16 residues. The CDR3 nucleotides read TGCGCCAGCAGCCAAACTCTAGCGGGGGGTTCCTACGAGCAGTACTTC. Translating gives CASSQTLAGGSYEQYF.

This sequence joins TRBV10-1 and TRBJ2-2; TRBD2 might be the D (6 bases). CDR1 WNHNN and CDR2 SYGVQD come from the germline V gene (reference sequence). The CDR3 runs to 15 residues. Trimming shortened V by 6 bases and J by 1 base, and 12 bases separated the two germline ends. CDR3 residues: CASRETRGNTGELFF. CDR3 in DNA: TGCGCCAGCAGGGAGACGCGGGGGAACACCGGGGAGCTGTTTTTT.

The V call is TRBV7-2, the J call TRBJ1-4, with 9 bases identical to TRBD1. Per the germline V gene, CDR1 is SGHTA and CDR2 is FQGNSA. The CDR3 has 14 amino acids. Trimming removed 4 bases from V and 7 bases from J; junction bases left unmatched: 4. The CDR3 coding sequence is TGTGCCAGCAGCTCCAACAGGGGGCTTGAAAAACTGTTTTTT. Protein product: CASSSNRGLEKLFF.

CDR3 protein: CASSQAGSKVTGNTIYF. The CDR3, as DNA: TGTGCCAGCAGCCAAGCAGGCTCCAAGGTCACTGGAAACACCATATATTTT. The V call is TRBV3-1 (or the pseudogene TRBV3-2), the J call TRBJ1-3; no clear D. Trimming shortened V by 1 base and J by 2 bases, and 15 bases separated the two germline ends. CDR3 length equals 17 residues. The germline CDR1 and CDR2 sequences are LGHDT and YNNKEL (reference sequence).

V usage is TRBV19 and J usage is TRBJ1-1, with D hard to call. The CDR3 loop spans 12 amino acids. The V and J ends lost 3 bases and 3 bases respectively, with 5 bases between them. The V gene's germline CDR1 is LNHDA and CDR2 SQIVND (reference sequence). The CDR3 sequence is CASSIVDTEAFF. As DNA, the CDR3 is TGTGCCAGTAGTATTGTAGACACTGAAGCTTTCTTT.

The chain joins TRBV7-2 to TRBJ1-5; 7 nucleotides match TRBD1. The V gene's germline CDR1 is SGHTA and CDR2 FQGNSA. The CDR3 runs to 17 residues. V dropped 0 bases and J dropped 2; count of bases not matched to a gene: 7. The CDR3 DNA sequence: TGTGCCAGCAGCTTAGCCCCGCAGGGGGTGGGCAATCAGCCCCAGCATTTT. Translation gives CASSLAPQGVGNQPQHF. Combining the CDR3 with reference TRBV7-2 and TRBJ1-5 gives the whole variable domain GAGVSQSPSNKVTEKGKDVELRCDPISGHTALYWYRQSLGQGLEFLIYFQGNSAPDKSGLPSDRFSAERTGGSVSTLTIQRTQQEDSAVYLCASSLAPQGVGNQPQHFGDGTRLSIL.